The following is a T cell receptor (beta chain) sequence with its context. Its antigen is currently unknown. These data come from a study of T cells in localized non-small cell lung cancer. Using immunoSEQ multiplex PCR, the repertoire was profiled, and TCRdb retains in-frame clones only, with some absent. Found here are approximately 28,000 clones, 80% to 85% of them singletons; the top ten hold approximately 5.3%. Per the germline V gene, CDR1 is ENHRY and CDR2 is SYGVKD. With 2 bases removed from V and 4 bases from J, the gap between germline ends came to 6 bases. The length of the CDR3 is 13 residues. Findings and limits, study-wide: Compared with tumor, uninvolved adjacent lung displayed greater T cell clonality, ranking highest overall.

Source: peripheral blood mononuclear cells, taken before any cancer treatment. This chain links TRBV10-3 with TRBJ1-5; unclear D gene. This receptor was identified in a man aged 40 to 70 with stage III lung adenocarcinoma. CDR3 DNA sequence: TGTGCCATCAGTGAGAACGGAAATCAGCCCCAGCATTTT. Its protein is CAISENGNQPQHF.